This T cell receptor (beta chain) comes out of a study of T cells in Graves' hyperthyroidism and ophthalmopathy. Background on the study: Peripheral blood was obtained at initial diagnosis, preceding any treatment.

There were TCR beta CDR3 regions amplified from RNA transcripts. TCR CDR3 underwent first-round RT-PCR with the HTBI primer set. One entry per CDR3 protein results from TCRdb running MiXCR on the multiplex PCR reads. In the table there are about 400,000 distinct CDR3 sequences, approximately 15% of which are singletons. V lost 7 bases to trimming and J lost 0 bases; unmatched junction nucleotides: 7. Germline CDR1 is LNHDA and CDR2 is SQIVND (reference sequence). The CDR3 runs to 16 residues. Uncontrolled infection, other autoimmune disease, pregnancy or lactation barred patients from enrollment. This clonotype came up many times.

Sequencing was carried out using blood. This clonotype was sampled from a man between 18 and 35 years old with Graves' ophthalmopathy. This chain links TRBV19 with TRBJ2-2; 8 bases map to TRBD1. CDR3 nucleotides: TGTGCCAGTACCCCAGGACAGGGAGCGAACACCGGGGAGCTGTTTTTT. Protein product: CASTPGQGANTGELFF.